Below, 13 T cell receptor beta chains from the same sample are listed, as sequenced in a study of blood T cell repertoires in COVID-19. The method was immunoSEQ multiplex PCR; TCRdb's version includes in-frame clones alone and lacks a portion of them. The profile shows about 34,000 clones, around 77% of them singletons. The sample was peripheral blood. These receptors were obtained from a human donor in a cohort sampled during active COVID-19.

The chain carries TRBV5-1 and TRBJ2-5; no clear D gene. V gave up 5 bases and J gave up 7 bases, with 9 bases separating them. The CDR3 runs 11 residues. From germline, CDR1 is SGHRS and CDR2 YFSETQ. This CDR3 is CASSPGGTQYF. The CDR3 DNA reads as TGCGCCAGCAGTCCAGGTGGGACCCAGTACTTC. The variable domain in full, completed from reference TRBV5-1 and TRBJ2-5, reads KAGVTQTPRYLIKTRGQQVTLSCSPISGHRSVSWYQQTPGQGLQFLFEYFSETQRNKGNFPGRFSGRQFSNSRSEMNVSTLELGDSALYLCASSPGGTQYFGPGTRLLVL.

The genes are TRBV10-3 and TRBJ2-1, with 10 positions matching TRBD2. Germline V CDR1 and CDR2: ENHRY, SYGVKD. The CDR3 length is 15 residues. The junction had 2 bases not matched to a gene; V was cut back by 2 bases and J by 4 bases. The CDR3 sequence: CAISEIAGGYNEQFF. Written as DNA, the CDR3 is TGTGCCATCAGTGAGATAGCGGGGGGTTACAATGAGCAGTTCTTC.

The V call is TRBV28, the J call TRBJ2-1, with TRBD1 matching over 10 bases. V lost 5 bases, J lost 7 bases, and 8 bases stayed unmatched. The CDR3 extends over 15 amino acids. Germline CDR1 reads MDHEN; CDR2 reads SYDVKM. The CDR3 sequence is CASSPQTGGWNEQFF. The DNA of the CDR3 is TGTGCCAGCAGTCCACAGACAGGGGGCTGGAATGAGCAGTTCTTC.

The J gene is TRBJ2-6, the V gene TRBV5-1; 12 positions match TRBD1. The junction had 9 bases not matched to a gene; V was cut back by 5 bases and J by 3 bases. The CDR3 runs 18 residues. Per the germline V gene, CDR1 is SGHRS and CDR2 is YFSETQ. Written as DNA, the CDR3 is TGCGCCAGCAGATTGACCGGGACAGGGGGCTATGGGGCCAACGTCCTGACTTTC. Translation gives CASRLTGTGGYGANVLTF.

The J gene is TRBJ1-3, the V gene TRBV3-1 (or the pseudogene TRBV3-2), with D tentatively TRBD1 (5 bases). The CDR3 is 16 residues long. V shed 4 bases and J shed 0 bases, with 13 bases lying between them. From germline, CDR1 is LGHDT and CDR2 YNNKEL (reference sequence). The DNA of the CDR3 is TGTGCCAGCAGCCCTTGGACAAGCAGCTCTGGAAACACCATATATTTT. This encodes CASSPWTSSSGNTIYF.

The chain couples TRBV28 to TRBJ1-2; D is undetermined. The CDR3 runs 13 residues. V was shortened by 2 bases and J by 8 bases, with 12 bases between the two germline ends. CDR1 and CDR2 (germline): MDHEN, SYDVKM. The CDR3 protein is CASSLPPVVGYTF. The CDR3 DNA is TGTGCCAGCAGTTTACCCCCGGTAGTAGGCTACACCTTC.

The CDR3 reads CASSYAGSGLLGQPQHF. As DNA, the CDR3 is TGTGCCAGCAGTTATGCGGGATCAGGGTTATTGGGTCAGCCCCAGCATTTT. This chain uses TRBV28 with TRBJ1-5; tentative D call: TRBD1 (5 bases). Trimming took 4 bases from V and 6 from J, leaving 22 bases between them. The CDR3 length is 17 residues. Germline V gene sequence: CDR1 MDHEN, CDR2 SYDVKM.

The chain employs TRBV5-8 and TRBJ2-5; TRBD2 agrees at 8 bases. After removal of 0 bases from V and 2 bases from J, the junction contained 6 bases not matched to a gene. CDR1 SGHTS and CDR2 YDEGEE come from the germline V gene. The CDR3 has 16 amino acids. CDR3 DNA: TGTGCCAGCAGCTTGGGGGCTAGCGGGTGGCAAGAGACCCAGTACTTC. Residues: CASSLGASGWQETQYF.

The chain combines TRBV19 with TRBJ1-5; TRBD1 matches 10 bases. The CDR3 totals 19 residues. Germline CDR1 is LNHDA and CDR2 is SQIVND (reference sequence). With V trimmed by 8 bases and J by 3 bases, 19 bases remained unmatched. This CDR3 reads CASVASGTGDRNDNQPQHF. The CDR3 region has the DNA TGTGCCAGTGTGGCCTCCGGGACAGGGGACAGAAATGACAATCAGCCCCAGCATTTT.

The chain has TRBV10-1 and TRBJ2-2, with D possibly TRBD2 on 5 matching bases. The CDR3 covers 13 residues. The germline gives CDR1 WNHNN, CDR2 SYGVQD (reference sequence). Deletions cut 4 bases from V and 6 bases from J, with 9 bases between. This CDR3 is CASSGASSGELFF. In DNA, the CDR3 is TGCGCCAGCAGTGGAGCTAGCTCCGGGGAGCTGTTTTTT.

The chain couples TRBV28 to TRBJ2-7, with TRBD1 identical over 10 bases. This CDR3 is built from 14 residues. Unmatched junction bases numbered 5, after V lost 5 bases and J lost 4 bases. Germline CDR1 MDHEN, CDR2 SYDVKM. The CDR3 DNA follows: TGTGCCAGCAGTAAGACAGGGGGCTGGTACGAGCAGTACTTC. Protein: CASSKTGGWYEQYF.

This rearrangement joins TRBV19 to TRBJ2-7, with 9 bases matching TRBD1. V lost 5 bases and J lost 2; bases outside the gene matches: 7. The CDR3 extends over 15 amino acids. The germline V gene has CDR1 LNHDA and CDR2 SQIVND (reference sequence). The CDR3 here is CASSRAHRGPYEQYF. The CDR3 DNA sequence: TGTGCCAGTAGTCGTGCCCACAGGGGGCCCTACGAGCAGTACTTC.

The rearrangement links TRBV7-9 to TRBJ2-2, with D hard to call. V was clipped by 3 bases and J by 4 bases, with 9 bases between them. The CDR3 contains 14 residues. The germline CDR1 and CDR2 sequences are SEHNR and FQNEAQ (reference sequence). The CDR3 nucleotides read TGTGCCAGCAGCTTCCGAGAGATCACCGGGGAGCTGTTTTTT. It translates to CASSFREITGELFF. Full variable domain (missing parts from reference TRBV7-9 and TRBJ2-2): DTGVSQNPRHKITKRGQNVTFRCDPISEHNRLYWYRQTLGQGPEFLTYFQNEAQLEKSRLLSDRFSAERPKGSFSTLEIQRTEQGDSAMYLCASSFREITGELFFGEGSRLTVL.